Listed below are T cell receptor beta chains from one sample, sequenced in a study of blood T cells in healthy people across ages. Via MiXCR, TCRdb re-called the 5' RACE reads, giving one row per CDR3 protein. The sample includes more than 800,000 distinct CDR3 sequences, 25% to 35% of them seen just once. Sequencing input: blood. The source is a woman of 80 years or more in good health. The conserved cysteine and the conserved F or W are not part of the CDR3 here.

TRBV20-1 | SARLGIGELF
TRBV28 | ASSTYRGRNQPQH
TRBV20-1 | SARGENYGYT
TRBV20-1 | SAHAGTGGNEQF
TRBV6-5 | ASSYSPGGSSYNEQF
TRBV3-1 | ASSQGSGGAYEQY
TRBV12-3/TRBV12-4 | ASSLGRGSSYNSPLH
TRBV6-2/TRBV6-3 | ASRPAGGRTDTQY
TRBV4-2 | ASSQELGRRNSPLH
TRBV6-2/TRBV6-3 | ASSYTGRETQY
TRBV6-5 | ASGGIGGAGVEQY
TRBV4-1 | ASSQAVVTVEQF
TRBV7-6 | ASSLGGGPISYEQY
TRBV4-2 | ASSHWRTAAF
TRBV6-2/TRBV6-3 | ASSIQGFNQPQH
TRBV7-2 | ASSLGSPWAEANYGYT
TRBV5-8 | ASSLAGLGGEKLF
TRBV24-1 | ATRQGAGETQY
TRBV6-6 | ASSYSRKSGDNGYT